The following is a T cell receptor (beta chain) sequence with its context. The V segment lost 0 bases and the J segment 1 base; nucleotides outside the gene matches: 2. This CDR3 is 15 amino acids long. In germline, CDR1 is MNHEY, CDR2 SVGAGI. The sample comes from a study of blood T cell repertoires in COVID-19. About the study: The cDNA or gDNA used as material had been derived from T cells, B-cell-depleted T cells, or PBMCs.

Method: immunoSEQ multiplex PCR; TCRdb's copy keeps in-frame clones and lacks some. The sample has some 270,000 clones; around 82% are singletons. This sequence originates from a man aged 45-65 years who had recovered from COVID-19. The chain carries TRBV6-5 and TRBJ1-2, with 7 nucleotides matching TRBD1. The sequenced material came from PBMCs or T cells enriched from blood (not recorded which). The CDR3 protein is CASSYSGTVNYGYTF. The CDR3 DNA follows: TGTGCCAGCAGTTACTCTGGGACAGTTAACTATGGCTACACCTTC.